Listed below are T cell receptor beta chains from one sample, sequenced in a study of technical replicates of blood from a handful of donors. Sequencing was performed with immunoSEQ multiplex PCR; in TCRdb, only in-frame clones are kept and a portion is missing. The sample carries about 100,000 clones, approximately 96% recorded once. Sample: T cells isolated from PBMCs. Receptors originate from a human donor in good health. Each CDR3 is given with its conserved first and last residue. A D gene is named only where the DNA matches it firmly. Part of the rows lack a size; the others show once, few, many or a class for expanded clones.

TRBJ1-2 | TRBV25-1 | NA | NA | CASSQQALYGYTF | TGTGCCAGCAGTCAACAGGCGCTCTATGGCTACACCTTC
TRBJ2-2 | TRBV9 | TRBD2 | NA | CASSVVGTSVNGELFF | TGTGCCAGCAGCGTAGTAGGGACTAGTGTAAACGGGGAGCTGTTTTTT
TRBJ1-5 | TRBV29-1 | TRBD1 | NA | CSVGTGDNQPQHF | TGCAGCGTGGGGACAGGGGACAATCAGCCCCAGCATTTT
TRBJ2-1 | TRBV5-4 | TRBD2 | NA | CASSLRLGSGRKGSNEQFF | TGTGCCAGCAGCCTGAGATTGGGCAGCGGGAGGAAGGGGAGCAATGAGCAGTTCTTC
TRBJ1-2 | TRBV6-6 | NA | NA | CASSVQQEPLPGGYTF | TGTGCCAGCAGTGTTCAGCAGGAGCCTCTCCCAGGGGGCTACACCTTC
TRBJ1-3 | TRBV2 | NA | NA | CASSSQDSGNTIYF | TGTGCCAGCAGCTCACAGGACTCTGGAAACACCATATATTTT
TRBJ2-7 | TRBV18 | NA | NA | CASSPRDEYEQYF | TGTGCCAGCTCACCCCGTGATGAGTACGAGCAGTACTTC
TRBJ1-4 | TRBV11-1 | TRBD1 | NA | CASSRGQEINEKLFF | TGTGCCAGCAGCCGCGGACAGGAGATTAATGAAAAACTGTTTTTT
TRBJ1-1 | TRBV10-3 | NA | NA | CAILGEGGLHGSEAFF | TGTGCCATCTTAGGTGAGGGGGGGCTACATGGTTCTGAAGCTTTCTTT
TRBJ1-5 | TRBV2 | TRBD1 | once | CASRRQGYNQPQHF | TGTGCCAGCAGGCGACAGGGGTACAATCAGCCCCAGCATTTT
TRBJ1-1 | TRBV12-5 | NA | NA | CASGLVLGGVLGEAFF | TGTGCTAGTGGTTTGGTATTAGGGGGGGTTTTGGGTGAAGCTTTCTTT
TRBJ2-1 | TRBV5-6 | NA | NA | CASSRDRIEQFF | TGTGCCAGCAGTCGAGACAGGATTGAGCAGTTCTTC
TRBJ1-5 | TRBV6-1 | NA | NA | CASGGRDQPQHF | TGTGCCAGCGGAGGGAGAGATCAGCCCCAGCATTTT
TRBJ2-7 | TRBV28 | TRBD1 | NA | CASSLTRTGQYF | TGTGCCAGCAGTCTCACTAGGACAGGGCAGTACTTC
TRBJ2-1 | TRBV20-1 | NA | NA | CSATDLNEQFF | TGCAGTGCTACGGACTTAAATGAGCAGTTCTTC
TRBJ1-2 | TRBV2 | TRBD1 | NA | CASRSGDRVPYGYTF | TGTGCCAGCAGGTCAGGAGACAGGGTTCCCTATGGCTACACCTTC
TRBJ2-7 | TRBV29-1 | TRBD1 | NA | CSVERIGGIGGEQYF | TGCAGCGTTGAACGTATAGGGGGCATTGGGGGCGAGCAGTACTTC
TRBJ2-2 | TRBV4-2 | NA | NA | CASSQLFGELFF | TGTGCCAGCAGCCAGTTATTCGGGGAGCTGTTTTTT
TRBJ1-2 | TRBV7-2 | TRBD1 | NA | CASSLASAGGGGYTF | TGTGCCAGCAGCTTAGCGTCGGCAGGAGGGGGCGGCTACACCTTC
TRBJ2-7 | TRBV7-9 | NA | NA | CASSRALLEQYF | TGTGCCAGCAGCCGTGCACTACTCGAGCAGTACTTC
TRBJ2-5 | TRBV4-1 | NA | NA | CASSQGSETQYF | TGCGCCAGCAGCCAGGGGAGTGAGACCCAGTACTTC
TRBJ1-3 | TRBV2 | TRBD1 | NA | CASRDRVSAIYF | TGTGCCAGCAGGGACAGGGTGTCCGCCATATATTTT
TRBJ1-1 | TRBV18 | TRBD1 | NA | CASSPSGTGEAFF | TGTGCCAGCTCACCAAGCGGGACAGGGGAAGCTTTCTTT
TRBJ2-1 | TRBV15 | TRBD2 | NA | CATSRARLAGDNGQFF | TGTGCCACCAGCAGAGCAAGACTAGCGGGGGACAATGGGCAGTTCTTC
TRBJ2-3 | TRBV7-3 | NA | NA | CASSLTGTSTDTQYF | TGTGCCAGCAGCTTGACAGGGACTTCCACAGATACGCAGTATTTT
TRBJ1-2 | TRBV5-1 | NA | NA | CASSWETGGYTF | TGCGCCAGCAGCTGGGAAACAGGGGGCTACACCTTC
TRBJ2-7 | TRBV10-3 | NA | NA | CAISGGGAPYEQYF | TGTGCCATCAGTGGGGGCGGAGCACCATACGAGCAGTACTTC
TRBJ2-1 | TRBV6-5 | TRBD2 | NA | CASKRGVSYNEQFF | TGTGCCAGCAAACGGGGGGTCTCCTACAATGAGCAGTTCTTC
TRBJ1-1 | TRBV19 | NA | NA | CASSLQENTEAFF | TGTGCCAGTAGTCTTCAGGAGAACACTGAAGCTTTCTTT
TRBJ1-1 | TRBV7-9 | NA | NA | CASSLAPKTGNTEAFF | TGTGCCAGCAGCTTAGCGCCGAAGACAGGGAACACTGAAGCTTTCTTT
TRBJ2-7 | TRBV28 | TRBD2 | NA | CASSLFSGRDGYEQYF | TGTGCCAGCAGTTTATTTAGCGGGAGAGATGGCTACGAGCAGTACTTC
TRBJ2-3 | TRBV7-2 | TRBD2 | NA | CASSLTGGAGDTQYF | TGTGCCAGCAGCCTAACCGGGGGGGCAGGAGATACGCAGTATTTT
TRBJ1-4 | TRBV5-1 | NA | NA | CASSPVPEANEKLFF | TGCGCCAGCAGCCCCGTTCCCGAGGCTAATGAAAAACTGTTTTTT
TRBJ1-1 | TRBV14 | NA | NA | CASSQVGGAVNSEAFF | TGTGCCAGCAGCCAAGTCGGGGGGGCTGTGAACTCTGAAGCTTTCTTT
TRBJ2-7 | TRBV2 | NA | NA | CASSATDSVEQYF | TGTGCCAGCAGCGCTACGGACAGTGTGGAGCAGTACTTC
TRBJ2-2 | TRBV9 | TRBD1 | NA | CASSRTLTGNALAGELFF | TGTGCCAGCAGCAGAACACTGACAGGGAACGCTCTCGCCGGGGAGCTGTTTTTT
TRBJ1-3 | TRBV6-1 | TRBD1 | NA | CASSETGRGNTIYF | TGTGCCAGCAGTGAGACAGGGCGAGGAAACACCATATATTTT
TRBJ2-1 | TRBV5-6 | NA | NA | CASLDRLRASQEQFF | TGTGCCAGCCTCGACAGGTTAAGGGCCTCTCAGGAGCAGTTCTTC
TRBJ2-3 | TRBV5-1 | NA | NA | CASTSGPSTDTQYF | TGCGCCAGCACCTCAGGTCCTAGCACAGATACGCAGTATTTT
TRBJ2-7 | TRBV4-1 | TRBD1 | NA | CASSQLGTGLSYEQYF | TGCGCCAGCAGCCAATTGGGGACAGGCCTCTCCTACGAGCAGTACTTC
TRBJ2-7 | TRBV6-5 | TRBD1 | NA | CASSPDGTGKYEQYF | TGTGCCAGCAGTCCCGACGGGACAGGGAAATACGAGCAGTACTTC
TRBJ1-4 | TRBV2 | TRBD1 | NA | CASSEAYGQGAFEKLFF | TGTGCCAGCAGTGAAGCCTACGGACAGGGGGCGTTTGAAAAACTGTTTTTT
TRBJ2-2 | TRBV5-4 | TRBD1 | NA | CASSFRTGGPGELFF | TGTGCCAGCAGCTTTAGGACAGGGGGCCCGGGGGAGCTGTTTTTT
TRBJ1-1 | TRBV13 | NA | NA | CASSFGRGTEAFF | TGTGCCAGCAGCTTTGGGCGGGGCACTGAAGCTTTCTTT
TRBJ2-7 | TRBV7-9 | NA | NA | CASSSTGSSYEQYF | TGTGCCAGCAGCTCCACAGGGAGCTCCTACGAGCAGTACTTC
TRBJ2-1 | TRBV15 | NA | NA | CATSRGDSGNLQFF | TGTGCCACCAGCAGAGGTGATAGCGGAAATTTGCAGTTCTTC
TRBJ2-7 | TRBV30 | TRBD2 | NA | CGCGGPSLEQYF | TGTGGCTGCGGGGGGCCTTCTTTGGAGCAGTACTTC
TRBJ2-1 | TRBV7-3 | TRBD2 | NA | CASSLGPTSGGAGQQFF | TGTGCCAGCAGCTTAGGTCCGACTAGCGGGGGGGCCGGCCAGCAGTTCTTC
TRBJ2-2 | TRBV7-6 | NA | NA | CASSRGSGGELFF | TGTGCCAGCAGCAGGGGGTCAGGCGGGGAGCTGTTTTTT
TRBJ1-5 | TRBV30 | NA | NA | CAWSVEGSQPQHF | TGTGCCTGGAGTGTTGAGGGTAGTCAGCCCCAGCATTTT
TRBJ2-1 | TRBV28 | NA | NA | CASSFIQRPSSYNEQFF | TGTGCCAGCAGTTTTATACAGCGGCCTAGCTCCTACAATGAGCAGTTCTTC
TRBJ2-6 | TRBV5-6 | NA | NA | CASSLVGVSLSGANVLTF | TGTGCCAGCAGCTTGGTCGGAGTATCCCTCTCTGGGGCCAACGTCCTGACTTTC
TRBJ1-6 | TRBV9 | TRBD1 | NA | CASSAQGAGSPLHF | TGTGCCAGCAGTGCACAGGGGGCCGGTTCACCCCTCCACTTT
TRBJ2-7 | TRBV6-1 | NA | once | CASLSNPTYEQYF | TGTGCCAGCTTGAGCAACCCTACCTACGAGCAGTACTTC
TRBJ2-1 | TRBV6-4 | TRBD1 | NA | CASSPLGQGAHNEQFF | TGTGCCAGCAGCCCTCTTGGACAGGGGGCTCACAATGAGCAGTTCTTC
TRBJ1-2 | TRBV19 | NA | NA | CASSTDSLSGYTF | TGTGCCAGTAGTACGGACAGTCTTAGTGGCTACACCTTC
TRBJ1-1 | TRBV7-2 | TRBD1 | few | CASSPDRGNTEAFF | TGTGCCAGCAGCCCGGACAGGGGGAACACTGAAGCTTTCTTT
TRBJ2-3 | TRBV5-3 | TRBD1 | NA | CARSLARDRFTDTQYF | TGTGCCAGAAGCTTGGCGAGGGACAGGTTCACAGATACGCAGTATTTT
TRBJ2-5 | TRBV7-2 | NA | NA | CASSLGRGALKETQYF | TGTGCCAGCAGCTTAGGCCGGGGAGCCCTAAAAGAGACCCAGTACTTC